This T cell receptor beta chain came from a study of CD8 T cells in Susac syndrome. Peripheral blood CD8+ and CD4+ T cells were profiled by TCR beta sequencing. Relapsing-remitting disease, either stable or active, was present in the treatment-naive patients who were the multiple sclerosis controls. Trimming removed 3 bases from V and 0 bases from J, with 36 bases in between. The CDR3 sequence is 24 residues long. RNA amounts of about 0.45 to 1 ug underwent reverse transcription with random hexamers. Multiplex PCR with immunoSEQ amplified the TCR beta CDR3 across 54 Vbeta and 13 Jbeta. One entry per CDR3 protein, called by TCRdb with MiXCR from the immunoSEQ multiplex PCR reads. The sample gives approximately 130,000 distinct CDR3 sequences, around nine tenths of which show up once; about 0.25% is in the top ten. This clonotype was counted once.

The sequencing sample was made of CD8+ T cells from PBMCs. The TCR was taken from a human donor with multiple sclerosis. The rearrangement joins TRBV23-1 to TRBJ1-5; D is unresolved. TRBV23-1 is marked as an open reading frame, function uncertain. CDR3 nucleotides: TGCGCCAGCAGTCATCCTAATCGGGCAGCTCAAGAGGCTGCGAAACGGGATAGCAATCAGCCCCAGCATTTT. It specifies CASSHPNRAAQEAAKRDSNQPQHF.